This T cell receptor (beta chain) was captured in a study of monozygotic twins with inflammatory bowel disease. Whole-study findings and limits: IBD patients carried less diverse TCRbeta repertoires (inverse Simpson) than healthy co-twins.

Template switching incorporated UMIs with a 6-nucleotide sample barcode. TCRdb reprocessed the 5' RACE reads and keeps a single row for each CDR3 protein, giving no DNA. The specimen's table records roughly 150,000 distinct CDR3 sequences. Germline CDR1 reads MDHEN; CDR2 reads SYDVKM. The length of the CDR3 is 15 residues. A remark on this clonotype: Its matching antigen is unknown.

The chain recombines TRBV28 with TRBJ1-1; TCRdb indicates TRBD1, and absent DNA this call remains unverified. Sequenced sample: blood. The sequence came from a human donor with ulcerative colitis or Crohn's disease, or a healthy co-twin of an affected twin (not recorded which). The CDR3 spells CASSLGGGPGTEAFF.